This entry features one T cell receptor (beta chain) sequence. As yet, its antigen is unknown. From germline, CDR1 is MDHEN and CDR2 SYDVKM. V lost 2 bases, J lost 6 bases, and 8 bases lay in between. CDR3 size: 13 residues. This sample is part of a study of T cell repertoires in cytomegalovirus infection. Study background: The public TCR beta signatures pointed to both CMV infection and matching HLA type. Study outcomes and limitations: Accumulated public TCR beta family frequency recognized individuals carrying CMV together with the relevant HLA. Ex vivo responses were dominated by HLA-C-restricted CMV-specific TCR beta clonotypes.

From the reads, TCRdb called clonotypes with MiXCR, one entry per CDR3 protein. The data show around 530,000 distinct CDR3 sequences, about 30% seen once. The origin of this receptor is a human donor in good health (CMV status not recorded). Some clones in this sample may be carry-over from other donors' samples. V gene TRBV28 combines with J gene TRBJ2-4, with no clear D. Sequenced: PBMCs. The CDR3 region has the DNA TGTGCCAGCAGTTTAGGGCAAATAAACATTCAGTACTTC. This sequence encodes CASSLGQINIQYF.